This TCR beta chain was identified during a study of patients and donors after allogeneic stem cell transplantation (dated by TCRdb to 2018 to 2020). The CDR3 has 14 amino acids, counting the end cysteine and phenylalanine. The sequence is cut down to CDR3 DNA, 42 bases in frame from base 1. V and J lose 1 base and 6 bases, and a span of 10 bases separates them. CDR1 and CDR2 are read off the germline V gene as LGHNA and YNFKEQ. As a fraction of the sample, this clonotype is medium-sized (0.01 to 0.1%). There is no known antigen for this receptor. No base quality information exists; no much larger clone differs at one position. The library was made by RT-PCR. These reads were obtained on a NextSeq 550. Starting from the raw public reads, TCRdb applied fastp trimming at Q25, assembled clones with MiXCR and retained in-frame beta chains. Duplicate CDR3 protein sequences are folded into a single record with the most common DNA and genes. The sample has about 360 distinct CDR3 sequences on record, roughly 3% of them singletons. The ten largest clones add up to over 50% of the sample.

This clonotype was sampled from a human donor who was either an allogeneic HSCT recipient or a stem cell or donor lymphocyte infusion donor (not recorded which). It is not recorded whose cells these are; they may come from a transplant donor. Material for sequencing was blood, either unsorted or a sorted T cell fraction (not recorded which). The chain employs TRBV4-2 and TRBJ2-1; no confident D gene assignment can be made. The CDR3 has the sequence CASSQGLSGNEQFF. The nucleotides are TGTGCCAGCAGCCAAGGGCTTTCGGGCAATGAGCAGTTCTTC.